This T cell receptor (beta chain) was profiled in a study of beta chain features in type 1 diabetes. Study-level results: In every one of the four CD4+ subsets, TCRB CDR3s were moderately but significantly shorter in Type 1 diabetes patients. In these data, an HLA type influence on TCRB rearrangement remained unresolved.

Blood was drawn once from each donor into heparinised tubes. The draws averaged about 0.12 L. All of the sorted populations showed purity greater than 98%. Worth noting for this clone: Antigen specificity is unknown.

Of the isolated RNA, all was reverse transcribed, and so the sequenced material was expressed TCRB transcripts. Sequenced by immunoSEQ multiplex PCR; TCRdb stores in-frame clones only, minus some. Here the sample spans approximately 170,000 clones, approximately 8.1% being singletons. Sequences were obtained from central memory CD4+ T cells from blood. This receptor was obtained from a woman in her forties with type 1 diabetes.

This CDR3 reads CASSLAGAAWGGELFF. The CDR3 DNA reads as TGTGCCAGCAGCTTAGCGGGGGCAGCCTGGGGCGGGGAGCTGTTTTTT. This chain uses TRBV7-2 with TRBJ2-2; tentatively, D is TRBD1 (6 bases). Germline V gene data show CDR1 as SGHTA and CDR2 as FQGNSA. The germline V and J ends were trimmed by 0 bases and 7 bases, with 15 bases remaining between them. The CDR3 is 16 amino acids.